The rows below give T cell receptor beta chains drawn from one sample of a study of technical replicates of blood from several donors. Clones were sequenced by immunoSEQ multiplex PCR, and TCRdb holds only the in-frame ones, with some missing. The sample records just over 95,000 clones, about 95% being singletons. Sequencing was performed on T cells isolated from PBMCs. Receptors originate from a human donor in good health. CDR3s include the opening cysteine and the closing phenylalanine or tryptophan. A D gene is named only where the DNA matches it firmly. Clone size, where shown, is once, few, many, or a class for clones that have expanded.

>TRBJ2-1|once|TRBV5-1|TRBD2|13
CASRTSGSNEQFF
TGCGCCAGCAGGACTAGCGGGAGCAATGAGCAGTTCTTC
>TRBJ2-7|once|TRBV4-1|-|11
CASSPGSEQYF
TGCGCCAGCAGCCCCGGGAGCGAGCAGTACTTC
>TRBJ1-1|once|TRBV6-5|-|13
CASSYPGRDEAFF
TGTGCCAGCAGTTACCCCGGGAGGGATGAAGCTTTCTTT
>TRBJ2-5|-|TRBV7-3|-|16
CASSLIGGSARETQYF
TGTGCCAGCAGCTTAATAGGGGGTTCTGCCAGGGAGACCCAGTACTTC
>TRBJ1-2|-|TRBV6-6|-|16
CASSYHGVDSTYGYTF
TGTGCCAGCAGTTACCATGGCGTGGACAGCACTTATGGCTACACCTTC
>TRBJ1-1|few|TRBV10-3|-|11
CAISGNTEAFF
TGTGCCATCAGCGGGAACACTGAAGCTTTCTTT
>TRBJ2-5|-|TRBV25-1|-|14
CASSESAGVETQYF
TGTGCCAGCAGTGAATCTGCAGGGGTGGAGACCCAGTACTTC
>TRBJ2-7|-|TRBV5-1|-|16
CASSLGAHTYSYEQYF
TGCGCCAGCAGCTTGGGGGCACACACCTACTCCTACGAGCAGTACTTC
>TRBJ2-3|once|TRBV5-1|-|15
CASSGPQGDTDTQYF
TGCGCCAGCTCGGGACCACAGGGAGACACAGATACGCAGTATTTT
>TRBJ2-3|-|TRBV7-9|TRBD2|17
CASSFIGLAGLTDTQYF
TGTGCCAGCAGCTTTATCGGACTAGCGGGACTCACAGATACGCAGTATTTT
>TRBJ2-7|-|TRBV28|-|14
CASSLWQGTYEQYF
TGTGCCAGCAGTTTATGGCAGGGGACCTACGAGCAGTACTTC
>TRBJ1-1|-|TRBV10-2|-|13
CASKVNRNTEAFF
TGCGCCAGCAAGGTTAACAGAAACACTGAAGCTTTCTTT
>TRBJ2-7|-|TRBV6-1|-|13
CASSHRRPYEQYF
TGTGCCAGCAGTCACAGAAGACCCTACGAGCAGTACTTC
>TRBJ1-1|-|TRBV13|TRBD1|16
CASSLGWTGRGTEAFF
TGTGCCAGCAGCTTGGGCTGGACAGGGCGAGGGACTGAAGCTTTCTTT
>TRBJ2-7|-|TRBV7-9|TRBD2|15
CASSFGLAGSYEQYF
TGTGCCAGCAGCTTCGGACTAGCGGGATCCTACGAGCAGTACTTC
>TRBJ2-5|-|TRBV5-1|-|16
CASSQGSRGRQETQYF
TGCGCCAGCAGCCAAGGATCCAGGGGGAGGCAAGAGACCCAGTACTTC
>TRBJ2-2|-|TRBV27|TRBD2|15
CASSDQLAVTGELFF
TGTGCCAGCAGCGATCAACTAGCGGTCACCGGGGAGCTGTTTTTT
>TRBJ1-1|-|TRBV19|-|11
CASTMNTEAFF
TGTGCCAGTACCATGAACACTGAAGCTTTCTTT
>TRBJ2-7|once|TRBV7-8|TRBD2|16
CASSPGLADTSYEQYF
TGTGCCAGCAGCCCGGGACTAGCGGACACCTCCTACGAGCAGTACTTC
>TRBJ2-6|-|TRBV6-1|-|12
CASSAGANVLTF
TGTGCCAGCAGTGCAGGAGCCAACGTCCTGACTTTC
>TRBJ2-1|-|TRBV9|TRBD2|14
CASSTGTSGNEQFF
TGTGCCAGCAGCACCGGGACTAGCGGAAATGAGCAGTTCTTC
>TRBJ1-5|-|TRBV28|-|15
CASKPESRSNQPQHF
TGTGCCAGCAAACCGGAGAGTCGGTCCAATCAGCCCCAGCATTTT
>TRBJ2-3|-|TRBV5-1|TRBD2|15
CASRKAGASTDTQYF
TGCGCCAGCAGAAAAGCGGGAGCTAGCACAGATACGCAGTATTTT
>TRBJ1-4|-|TRBV5-1|TRBD1|16
CASSLGGTTGAEKLFF
TGCGCCAGCAGCTTGGGAGGGACGACAGGGGCCGAAAAACTGTTTTTT
>TRBJ2-7|-|TRBV7-2|TRBD2|16
CASSLALAGGTYEQYF
TGTGCCAGCAGCTTAGCACTAGCGGGAGGCACCTACGAGCAGTACTTC
>TRBJ2-1|-|TRBV5-1|TRBD2|15
CASSLASGLYNEQFF
TGCGCCAGCAGCTTGGCTAGCGGGTTATACAATGAGCAGTTCTTC
>TRBJ2-3|-|TRBV11-1|-|15
CASSPNEGPSDTQYF
TGTGCCAGCAGCCCAAATGAGGGCCCGTCAGATACGCAGTATTTT
>TRBJ2-1|-|TRBV9|-|15
CASSLQRSSYNEQFF
TGTGCCAGCAGCCTCCAGCGGAGCTCCTACAATGAGCAGTTCTTC
>TRBJ2-7|once|TRBV6-6|-|16
CASSTILETGSGEQYF
TGTGCCAGCAGTACAATACTAGAGACAGGATCAGGCGAGCAGTACTTC
>TRBJ2-7|-|TRBV30|TRBD2|14
CAWSLAGGYYEQYF
TGTGCCTGGAGTTTAGCGGGAGGATACTACGAGCAGTACTTC
>TRBJ2-2|-|TRBV7-2|TRBD1|15
CASSLPGGKAGELFF
TGTGCCAGCAGCTTACCAGGGGGCAAGGCCGGGGAGCTGTTTTTT
>TRBJ1-1|-|TRBV18|-|14
CASSVLAPNTEAFF
TGTGCCAGCTCTGTACTTGCCCCGAACACTGAAGCTTTCTTT
>TRBJ1-2|-|TRBV27|TRBD1|14
CASREGQGYYGYTF
TGTGCCAGCAGAGAAGGACAGGGGTACTATGGCTACACCTTC
>TRBJ2-3|-|TRBV5-1|-|16
CASSWVLADGADTQYF
TGCGCCAGCAGCTGGGTTTTGGCGGACGGGGCAGATACGCAGTATTTT
>TRBJ1-3|-|TRBV30|-|15
CAWSFQGNPGNTIYF
TGTGCCTGGAGTTTCCAGGGGAATCCTGGAAACACCATATATTTT
>TRBJ1-1|-|TRBV7-9|-|14
CASSLEGLDTEAFF
TGTGCCAGCAGCTTAGAGGGGTTGGACACTGAAGCTTTCTTT
>TRBJ2-7|-|TRBV7-2|TRBD1|16
CASSPPIDRESYEQYF
TGTGCCAGCAGTCCCCCCATTGACAGGGAAAGCTACGAGCAGTACTTC
>TRBJ2-1|-|TRBV4-3|TRBD2|14
CASSPTSGRHEQFF
TGCGCCAGCAGCCCAACTAGCGGGAGGCACGAGCAGTTCTTC
>TRBJ2-7|-|TRBV6-6|-|13
CASSDPTRNEQYF
TGTGCCAGCAGTGACCCGACAAGGAACGAGCAGTACTTC
>TRBJ2-2|-|TRBV19|-|14
CASSISGVPGELFF
TGTGCCAGTAGTATATCAGGGGTACCCGGGGAGCTGTTTTTT
>TRBJ2-7|-|TRBV28|-|15
CASSYHTGFPYEQYF
TGTGCCAGCAGCTATCATACAGGGTTCCCCTACGAGCAGTACTTC
>TRBJ1-4|-|TRBV11-2|-|18
CASRGRRGISWLDEKLFF
TGTGCCAGCAGGGGACGGCGGGGGATCTCCTGGCTGGATGAAAAACTGTTTTTT
>TRBJ2-3|-|TRBV5-1|-|15
CASAFKDSSTDTQYF
TGCGCCAGCGCTTTTAAGGACAGTAGCACAGATACGCAGTATTTT
>TRBJ1-4|-|TRBV7-7|-|17
CASSLRARGGANEKLFF
TGTGCCAGCAGCTTAAGGGCCCGCGGGGGTGCTAATGAAAAACTGTTTTTT
>TRBJ2-5|-|TRBV5-6|-|14
CASSLFGAQETQYF
TGTGCCAGCAGCCTGTTCGGAGCCCAAGAGACCCAGTACTTC
>TRBJ1-2|-|TRBV19|-|19
CASSIVAQQGLGLLDGYTF
TGTGCCAGTAGTATAGTCGCACAACAGGGCTTGGGGCTATTGGATGGCTACACCTTC
>TRBJ2-7|-|TRBV6-1|TRBD2|14
CASSLKREPNEQYF
TGTGCCAGCAGCCTCAAGCGGGAGCCGAACGAGCAGTACTTC
>TRBJ1-1|once|TRBV18|-|15
CASSPQQGMNTEAFF
TGTGCCAGCTCACCCCAACAGGGCATGAACACTGAAGCTTTCTTT
>TRBJ2-3|-|TRBV7-6|TRBD1|15
CASSSWTGTTDTQYF
TGTGCCAGCAGCTCGTGGACAGGGACCACAGATACGCAGTATTTT
>TRBJ1-2|-|TRBV2|-|15
CASSDWGRSSYGYTF
TGTGCCAGCAGTGACTGGGGCAGGTCTTCCTATGGCTACACCTTC
>TRBJ1-3|once|TRBV9|-|14
CASSVSGAGNTIYF
TGTGCCAGCAGCGTATCCGGGGCTGGAAACACCATATATTTT